The present TCR beta chain was sequenced within a study of blood T cell repertoires in COVID-19. The CDR3 runs 14 residues. V lost 2 bases and J lost 5, with 14 bases in between. CDR1 and CDR2 (germline): SGHRS, YFSETQ. Clones were read by immunoSEQ multiplex PCR, and TCRdb kept only the in-frame ones, dropping some. Here the sample spans around 170,000 clones, 80% to 85% being singletons. Sequenced sample: peripheral blood. This TCR was recovered from a woman aged 70-85 years with COVID-19, enrolled during active disease. The rearrangement joins TRBV5-1 to TRBJ2-7, with a tentative D call TRBD2 (6 bases). As DNA, the CDR3 is TGCGCCAGCAGCTTTCGGGACTCCCGTAACGAGCAGTACTTC. It codes for CASSFRDSRNEQYF.